Listed below are T cell receptor beta chains from one sample, sequenced in a study of T-cell reconstitution after alpha-beta-depleted transplantation in children. MiXCR was run by TCRdb on the PCR reads, yielding one entry per CDR3 protein. The table includes about 480,000 distinct CDR3 sequences, around 12% detected once. The sample in question was PBMCs from the stem cell graft donor, obtained from the stem cell graft. Every receptor here comes from a human donor who donated a stem cell graft to a child with combined immunodeficiency. The CDR3 runs from the conserved cysteine through the conserved F or W. D genes are given only for firm matches. Clone size is given for some rows only: seen once, a few or many times, or a class if the clone is expanded.

cdr3_nt cdr3_aa clone_size d_call j_call v_call
TGTGCCAGCGGGGCAGGTCGGGCTTTCTTT CASGAGRAFF many . TRBJ1-1 TRBV6-1
TGTGCCAGCAGTCCATCCCTGAATGAAAAACTGTTTTTT CASSPSLNEKLFF many . TRBJ1-4 TRBV6-5
TGTGCCAGCAGTTATCGGGGTTCCTACGAGCAGTACTTC CASSYRGSYEQYF many . TRBJ2-7 TRBV6-5
TGTGCCAGCAGTGTCCACAGGGGCCAGAACACAGATACGCAGTATTTT CASSVHRGQNTDTQYF few TRBD1 TRBJ2-3 TRBV12-3/TRBV12-4
TGCGCCAGCAGCGCCACACAGGGAATTCATGAAGCTTTCTTT CASSATQGIHEAFF few . TRBJ1-1 TRBV5-1
TGTGCCAGCAGCTTAGGCGGGCTTAGCTCCTACGAGCAGTACTTC CASSLGGLSSYEQYF many . TRBJ2-7 TRBV7-6
TGTGCCAGCCAGATGGGGAGCGACGAGCAGTACTTC CASQMGSDEQYF many . TRBJ2-7 TRBV13
TGCAGTGCTAGATTATGGGGGTGGGCGGATTCGTACCAAGAGACCCAGTACTTC CSARLWGWADSYQETQYF many . TRBJ2-5 TRBV20-1
TGTGCCAGCAGTGAAGAGCGGGAGGCCTACAATGAGCAGTTCTTC CASSEEREAYNEQFF . TRBD2 TRBJ2-1 TRBV2
TGTGCCAGCAGTGTCGGACAGGGAGTCAGTGAAAAACTGTTTTTT CASSVGQGVSEKLFF few TRBD1 TRBJ1-4 TRBV12-3/TRBV12-4
TGCAGTGCCCCACAGGCCGGGGAGCAGTACTTC CSAPQAGEQYF . . TRBJ2-7 TRBV20-1
TGTGCCAGCAGCCAAGGTGGTAGCGAAAACACCGGGGAGCTGTTTTTT CASSQGGSENTGELFF once . TRBJ2-2 TRBV7-3
TGCAGCGTGGGGACAACCCAAACAGATACGCAGTATTTT CSVGTTQTDTQYF many . TRBJ2-3 TRBV29-1
TGCAGTGCGGGCGGTTGGGATACGCAGTATTTT CSAGGWDTQYF . . TRBJ2-3 TRBV20-1
TGTGCCATCAGTGAACAGGGGGGACAAGAGACCCAGTACTTC CAISEQGGQETQYF few TRBD1 TRBJ2-5 TRBV10-3
TGTGCCACCAGCAGGGACAGGGAGGCCTACGAGCAGTACTTC CATSRDREAYEQYF many TRBD1 TRBJ2-7 TRBV15
TGCGCCAGCAGCCAACCAAGGACAGGGGGCAGAACCGGGGAGCTGTTTTTT CASSQPRTGGRTGELFF . TRBD1 TRBJ2-2 TRBV4-1
TGTGCCAGCAGCTTCGGGACACACAGGCTCGGTGGCTACACCTTC CASSFGTHRLGGYTF . . TRBJ1-2 TRBV5-5
TGCAGCGTTATTACCGGGACAGACTATGGCTACACCTTC CSVITGTDYGYTF many TRBD1 TRBJ1-2 TRBV29-1
TGCGCCAGCAGCCACCGTACCGGGACAGAATTCTACAATGAGCAGTTCTTC CASSHRTGTEFYNEQFF . TRBD1 TRBJ2-1 TRBV4-1
TGTGCCACCAGCAGAGAGCTGAGCGGAGAGCAGTACTTC CATSRELSGEQYF . . TRBJ2-7 TRBV15
TGCGCCAGCAGCCAAGGACAGACGGCTAATGAAAAACTGTTTTTT CASSQGQTANEKLFF . . TRBJ1-4 TRBV4-3
TGTGCCAGCAGTGACAGGGCCTATGGCTACACCTTC CASSDRAYGYTF many . TRBJ1-2 TRBV2
TGTGCCAGCAGCTTCCCTCGGACAGGGTTCAGCTATGGCTACACCTTC CASSFPRTGFSYGYTF few TRBD1 TRBJ1-2 TRBV5-6
TGTGCCAGCAGTTTAAAGGTGTTCGGGGCTGGGGCCAACGTCCTGACTTTC CASSLKVFGAGANVLTF many . TRBJ2-6 TRBV28
TGTGGCAGCAGCTGGGATTCTAGGAGAGAGACCCAGTACTTC CGSSWDSRRETQYF . . TRBJ2-5 TRBV7-2
TGTGCCAGCAGCTTAGTGGGGGGGCTCCGATACAATGAGCAGTTCTTC CASSLVGGLRYNEQFF once . TRBJ2-1 TRBV13
TGTGCCAGCAGTTACTCCCAGCACGATCAGCCCCAGCATTTT CASSYSQHDQPQHF many . TRBJ1-5 TRBV6-2/TRBV6-3
TGTGCCAGCAGCACAGGACAGGGGGGAGCGGAGACCCAGTACTTC CASSTGQGGAETQYF . TRBD1 TRBJ2-5 TRBV9
TGTGCCAGCAGTCCGACAGGGGGGCGAAGGGATGAGCAGTTCTTC CASSPTGGRRDEQFF many TRBD1 TRBJ2-1 TRBV12-3/TRBV12-4
TGCAGTGCTAGAGATCTGCTTGGCACAGATACGCAGTATTTT CSARDLLGTDTQYF few . TRBJ2-3 TRBV20-1
TGTGCCAGCAGCTTAGGGGTAGTCAGGGGGAGAGGAGAGACCCAGTACTTC CASSLGVVRGRGETQYF . TRBD1 TRBJ2-5 TRBV7-9
TGCAGTGCTACGACTAGCGCAGTCTCCCTCCCCGGGGAGCTGTTTTTT CSATTSAVSLPGELFF many TRBD2 TRBJ2-2 TRBV20-1
TGTGCCAGCAGCGGGACTAGCGATTTATACGAGCAGTACTTC CASSGTSDLYEQYF . TRBD2 TRBJ2-7 TRBV9
TGCAGCGTTGTCGACAGGGGAAGCACAGATACGCAGTATTTT CSVVDRGSTDTQYF few TRBD1 TRBJ2-3 TRBV29-1
TGCGCCAGCAGCTTTGGGACAGGGAGGCTCTCTGGGGCCAACGTCCTGACTTTC CASSFGTGRLSGANVLTF . TRBD1 TRBJ2-6 TRBV5-1
TGCAGTGCTAGAGCCTACAGGGGAGACTACGAGCAGTACTTC CSARAYRGDYEQYF many TRBD1 TRBJ2-7 TRBV20-1
TGTGCCACCGCTTTCGGTGGGACAGGGACGTACGAGCAGTACTTC CATAFGGTGTYEQYF . TRBD1 TRBJ2-7 TRBV15
TGTGCCAGCAGTTTAGTTCAGGGAGCAGATACGCAGTATTTT CASSLVQGADTQYF many . TRBJ2-3 TRBV27
TGCGCCAGCAGCCAAGGGGCCCTGGGACTAGCGGGATCTTGGGATGAGCAGTTCTTC CASSQGALGLAGSWDEQFF . TRBD2 TRBJ2-1 TRBV4-3
TGTGCCAGCAGCTCCCGGACAGGAGGTAGCGATGAGCAGTTCTTC CASSSRTGGSDEQFF many TRBD1 TRBJ2-1 TRBV7-3
TGTGCCAGCAGCACTGACAGGGATCCGATCTACGAGCAGTACTTC CASSTDRDPIYEQYF few TRBD1 TRBJ2-7 TRBV9
TGTGCCACCAAGGGGCCCGTCACAGATACGCAGTATTTT CATKGPVTDTQYF few . TRBJ2-3 TRBV24-1